Listed below are T cell receptor beta chains from one sample, sequenced in a study of cytomegalovirus exposure and HLA in healthy donors. Here immunoSEQ multiplex PCR was the method, and the copy in TCRdb shows in-frame clones only, minus some. This table has some 150,000 clones, about 83% appearing once. The sequencing input was PBMCs. The receptors originated from a woman aged 25-40 years in good health and CMV-seronegative. Both conserved end residues are part of each CDR3. A D gene is named only where the DNA matches it firmly. Clone sizes are given selectively: once, few, many, or a class where the clone is expanded.

cdr3_length	d_call	clone_size	v_call	j_call	cdr3_nt	cdr3_aa
15	TRBD1	once	TRBV5-1	TRBJ2-7	TGCGCCAGCAGCCGCGGACAGGGGAACATCCACGAGCAGTACTTC	CASSRGQGNIHEQYF
14	TRBD1	few	TRBV7-2	TRBJ1-2	TGTGCCAGCAGCTTAGTGGCAGGGGGCTCTGGCTACACCTTC	CASSLVAGGSGYTF
12	-	-	TRBV10-1	TRBJ1-2	TGCGCCAGCAGTGAGGGAGGCTATGGCTACACCTTC	CASSEGGYGYTF
13	TRBD2	-	TRBV6-1	TRBJ2-1	TGTGCCAGTAACCGGGGGGGTTTCAATGAGCAGTTCTTC	CASNRGGFNEQFF
19	-	-	TRBV4-1	TRBJ1-3	TGCGCCAGCAGCCCACGCGCGGGGGCTTTAGGGAGTACGGGAAACACCATATATTTT	CASSPRAGALGSTGNTIYF
17	-	-	TRBV7-8	TRBJ1-6	TGTGCCAGCAGCTTAGCCCGAGGGGGATCCCCTAATTCACCCCTCCACTTT	CASSLARGGSPNSPLHF
14	-	-	TRBV5-1	TRBJ1-1	TGCGCCAGCAGCTTCTATGGTGCGAGCACTGAAGCTTTCTTT	CASSFYGASTEAFF
16	TRBD2	few	TRBV10-3	TRBJ2-5	TGTGCCATCAGTGAGTCCCTAGCGGGGGGCATGAAGACCCAGTACTTC	CAISESLAGGMKTQYF
11	-	-	TRBV29-1	TRBJ2-1	TGCAGCGTTGAAGATCCTCTTGAGCAGTTCTTC	CSVEDPLEQFF
14	-	-	TRBV2	TRBJ2-3	TGTGCCAGCAGTACAGGTCTTAGCACAGATACGCAGTATTTT	CASSTGLSTDTQYF
13	-	-	TRBV18	TRBJ1-2	TGTGCCAGCTCACCCTCACGCGATTATGGCTACACCTTC	CASSPSRDYGYTF
17	TRBD1	-	TRBV7-6	TRBJ2-3	TGTGCCAGCAGCTACCCCGCCGCCAGGGGGCATGCAGATACGCAGTATTTT	CASSYPAARGHADTQYF
16	-	once	TRBV14	TRBJ2-3	TGTGCCAGCAGCCGGGGGACAACCTTTAGCACAGATACGCAGTATTTT	CASSRGTTFSTDTQYF
17	TRBD1	once	TRBV6-1	TRBJ1-6	TGTGCCAGCAGTGAACTCGGCAGGGGGATTAATAATTCACCCCTCCACTTT	CASSELGRGINNSPLHF
15	-	-	TRBV29-1	TRBJ1-1	TGCAGCGTAGAGACGGATGGGGGGATGAACACTGAAGCTTTCTTT	CSVETDGGMNTEAFF
15	TRBD1	-	TRBV27	TRBJ2-2	TGTGCCAGCAGAAAACAGGGGGCTTACACCGGGGAGCTGTTTTTT	CASRKQGAYTGELFF
13	TRBD1	few	TRBV5-4	TRBJ1-2	TGTGCCAGCAGCCCCGACAGGGACTATGGCTACACCTTC	CASSPDRDYGYTF
15	TRBD1	few	TRBV25-1	TRBJ1-6	TGTGCCAGCAGTGCCTCACAGGGGGCGGGTTCACCCCTCCACTTT	CASSASQGAGSPLHF
11	-	-	TRBV20-1	TRBJ1-3	TGCAGTGCTGGAGCCAGGAACACCATATATTTT	CSAGARNTIYF
13	-	-	TRBV6-6	TRBJ2-7	TGTGCCAGCAGACAACGAGGTAGCTACGAGCAGTACTTC	CASRQRGSYEQYF
12	-	-	TRBV11-3	TRBJ2-2	TGTGCCAGCAGCCCCGTGTCCGGGGAGCTGTTTTTT	CASSPVSGELFF
14	-	-	TRBV5-8	TRBJ2-5	TGTGCCAGCAGCTTGTATAGGACAACGGAGACCCAGTACTTC	CASSLYRTTETQYF
14	-	-	TRBV19	TRBJ2-5	TGTGCCAGTAGAGCCTCAGGGACACAAGAGACCCAGTACTTC	CASRASGTQETQYF
10	-	few	TRBV7-2	TRBJ1-2	TGTGCCAGCAGCTTCAGGGTCCCCACCTTC	CASSFRVPTF
12	TRBD2	-	TRBV11-2	TRBJ2-7	TGTGCCAGCGGGAGGGAGGGATACGAGCAGTACTTC	CASGREGYEQYF
14	TRBD1	-	TRBV7-2	TRBJ2-7	TGTGCCAGCAGCCGGGACAGGGGTCATCTCGAGCAGTACTTC	CASSRDRGHLEQYF
14	-	once	TRBV6-1	TRBJ1-1	TGTGCCAGCAGGAACAGCAACCTGAACACTGAAGCTTTCTTT	CASRNSNLNTEAFF
14	TRBD1	-	TRBV19	TRBJ1-1	TGTGCCAGTATTATGACAGGGGTGTTCCCTGAAGCTTTCTTT	CASIMTGVFPEAFF
14	TRBD1	-	TRBV4-1	TRBJ1-2	TGCGCCAGCAGCCGTACCGGGACAGGGGATGGCTACACCTTC	CASSRTGTGDGYTF
16	TRBD2	-	TRBV7-9	TRBJ2-5	TGTGCCAGCAGCTTATCGCCAGCGGGGGGCCAAGAGACCCAGTACTTC	CASSLSPAGGQETQYF